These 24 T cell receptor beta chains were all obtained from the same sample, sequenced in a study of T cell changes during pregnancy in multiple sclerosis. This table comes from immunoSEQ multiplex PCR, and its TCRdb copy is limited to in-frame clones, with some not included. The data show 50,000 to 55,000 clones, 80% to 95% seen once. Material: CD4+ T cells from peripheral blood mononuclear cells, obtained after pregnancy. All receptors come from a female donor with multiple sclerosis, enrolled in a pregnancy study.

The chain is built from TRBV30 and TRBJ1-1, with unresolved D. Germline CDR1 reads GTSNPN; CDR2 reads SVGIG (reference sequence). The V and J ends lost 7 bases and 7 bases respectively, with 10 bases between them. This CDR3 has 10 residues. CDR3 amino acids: CAYFRVEAFF. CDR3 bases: TGTGCCTACTTTCGGGTTGAAGCTTTCTTT.

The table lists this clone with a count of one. The DNA for the CDR3 is TGTGCCAGCAGCAAAGCTGGGGCGATTTACTACACCTTC. It yields the protein CASSKAGAIYYTF. V usage is TRBV21-1 and J usage is TRBJ1-2; no check of the table's D call, TRBD1, against the DNA was made. TRBV21-1 is termed a pseudogene. The CDR3 totals 13 residues.

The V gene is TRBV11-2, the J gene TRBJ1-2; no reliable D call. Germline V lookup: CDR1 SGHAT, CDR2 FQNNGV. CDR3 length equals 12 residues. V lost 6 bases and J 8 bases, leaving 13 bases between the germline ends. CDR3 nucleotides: TGTGCCAGCAGTTCCCCACTAGGGGGCTACACCTTC. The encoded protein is CASSSPLGGYTF.

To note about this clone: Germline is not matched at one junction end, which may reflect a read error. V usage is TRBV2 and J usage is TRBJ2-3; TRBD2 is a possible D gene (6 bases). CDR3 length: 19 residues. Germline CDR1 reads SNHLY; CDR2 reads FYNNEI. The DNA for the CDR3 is TGTGCCAGCAGTGAAGCGCTTCAGGAACTAGCCGGGTCAACAGGTACGCAGTATTTT. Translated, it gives CASSEALQELAGSTGTQYF.

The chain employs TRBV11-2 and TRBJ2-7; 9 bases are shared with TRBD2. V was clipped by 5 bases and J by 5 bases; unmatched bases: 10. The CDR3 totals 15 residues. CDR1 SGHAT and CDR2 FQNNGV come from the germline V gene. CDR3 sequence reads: CASSLVAGVGNEQYF. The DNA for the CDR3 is TGTGCCAGCAGCCTGGTAGCGGGAGTCGGGAACGAGCAGTACTTC.

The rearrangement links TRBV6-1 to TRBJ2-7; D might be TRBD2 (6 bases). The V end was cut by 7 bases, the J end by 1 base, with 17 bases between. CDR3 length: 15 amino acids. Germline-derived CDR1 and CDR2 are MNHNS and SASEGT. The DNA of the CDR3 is TGTGCCAGCACCGAGGGGAACGGGGGTTCCTACGAGCAGTACTTC. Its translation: CASTEGNGGSYEQYF.

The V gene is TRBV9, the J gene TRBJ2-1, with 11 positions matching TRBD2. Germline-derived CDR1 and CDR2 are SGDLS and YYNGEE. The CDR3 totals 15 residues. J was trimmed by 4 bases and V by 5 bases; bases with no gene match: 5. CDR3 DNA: TGTGCCAGCAGTATAGGGACTAGCGGATACAATGAGCAGTTCTTC. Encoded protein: CASSIGTSGYNEQFF.

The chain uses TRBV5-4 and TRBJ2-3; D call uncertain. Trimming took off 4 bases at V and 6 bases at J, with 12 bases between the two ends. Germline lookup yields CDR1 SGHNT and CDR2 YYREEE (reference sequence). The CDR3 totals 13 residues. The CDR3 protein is CASSQVETDTQYF. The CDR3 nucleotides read TGTGCCAGCAGCCAGGTCGAAACCGATACGCAGTATTTT.

The CDR3 DNA reads TGTGCCAGCACAGGCGGGATTTCCTACAATGAGCAGTTCTTC. Encoded protein: CASTGGISYNEQFF. The chain recombines TRBV6-1 with TRBJ2-1; a weak D match, TRBD2 (6 bases). The CDR3 has 14 residues. Germline CDR1 MNHNS, CDR2 SASEGT. V lost 7 bases and J lost 1, with 11 bases in between.

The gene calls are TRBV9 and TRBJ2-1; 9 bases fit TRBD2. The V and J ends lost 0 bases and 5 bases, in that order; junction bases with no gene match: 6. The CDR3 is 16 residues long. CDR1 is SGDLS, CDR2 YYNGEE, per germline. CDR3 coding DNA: TGTGCCAGCAGCGTAGTTGATTCTAGCGGGAACAATGAGCAGTTCTTC. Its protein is CASSVVDSSGNNEQFF. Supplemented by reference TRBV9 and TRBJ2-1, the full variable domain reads DSGVTQTPKHLITATGQRVTLRCSPRSGDLSVYWYQQSLDQGLQFLIQYYNGEERAKGNILERFSAQQFPDLHSELNLSSLELGDSALYFCASSVVDSSGNNEQFFGPGTRLTVL.

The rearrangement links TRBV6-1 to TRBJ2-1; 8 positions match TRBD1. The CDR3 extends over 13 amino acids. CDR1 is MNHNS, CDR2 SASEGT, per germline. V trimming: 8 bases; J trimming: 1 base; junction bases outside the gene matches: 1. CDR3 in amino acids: CASRQGSYNEQFF. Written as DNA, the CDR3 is TGTGCCAGCCGACAGGGGTCCTACAATGAGCAGTTCTTC.

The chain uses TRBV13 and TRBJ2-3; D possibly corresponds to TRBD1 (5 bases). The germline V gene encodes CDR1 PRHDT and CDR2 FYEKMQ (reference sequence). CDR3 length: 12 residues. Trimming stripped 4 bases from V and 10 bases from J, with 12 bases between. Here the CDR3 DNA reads TGTGCCAGCAGCTCAGAAGGGGTCTCGCAGTATTTT. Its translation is CASSSEGVSQYF.

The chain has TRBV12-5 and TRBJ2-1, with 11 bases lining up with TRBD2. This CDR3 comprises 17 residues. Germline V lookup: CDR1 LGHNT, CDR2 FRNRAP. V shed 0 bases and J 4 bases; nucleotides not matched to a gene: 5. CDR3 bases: TGTGCTAGTGGTTTGGTTAGCGGGAGGGCCGTGTACAATGAGCAGTTCTTC. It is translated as CASGLVSGRAVYNEQFF.

CDR3 in DNA: TGTGCCAGCAGTAAAGGGACAGGGGGGGACACCGGGGAGCTGTTTTTT. As protein: CASSKGTGGDTGELFF. This chain links TRBV6-1 with TRBJ2-2; 11 bases align to TRBD1. The CDR3 sequence is 16 residues long. Germline-derived CDR1 and CDR2 are MNHNS and SASEGT. With 5 bases clipped from V and 3 bases from J, the junction kept 5 bases outside the gene matches.

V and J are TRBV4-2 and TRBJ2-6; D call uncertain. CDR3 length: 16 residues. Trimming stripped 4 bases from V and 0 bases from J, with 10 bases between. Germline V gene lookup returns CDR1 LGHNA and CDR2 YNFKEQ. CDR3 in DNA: TGTGCCAGCAGCCTTTCCGGAGTCTCTGGGGCCAACGTCCTGACTTTC. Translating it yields CASSLSGVSGANVLTF.

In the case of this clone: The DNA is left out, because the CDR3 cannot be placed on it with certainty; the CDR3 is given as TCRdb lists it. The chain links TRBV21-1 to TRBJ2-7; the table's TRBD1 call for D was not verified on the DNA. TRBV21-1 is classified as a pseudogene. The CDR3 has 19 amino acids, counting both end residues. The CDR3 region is CASSKRAGAVGRGSYEQYF.

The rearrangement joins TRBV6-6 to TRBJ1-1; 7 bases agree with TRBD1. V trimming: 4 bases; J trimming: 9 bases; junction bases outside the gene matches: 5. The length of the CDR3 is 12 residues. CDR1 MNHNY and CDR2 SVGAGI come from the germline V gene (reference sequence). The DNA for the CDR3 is TGTGCCAGCAGTTCGACAGGGCAGCAAGCTTTCTTT. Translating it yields CASSSTGQQAFF.

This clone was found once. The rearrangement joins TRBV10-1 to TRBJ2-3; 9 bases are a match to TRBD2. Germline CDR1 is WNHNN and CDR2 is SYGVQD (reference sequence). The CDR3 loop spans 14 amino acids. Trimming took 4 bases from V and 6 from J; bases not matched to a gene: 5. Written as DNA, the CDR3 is TGCGCCAGCAGTGTGCAGCGGGAGGATGATACGCAGTATTTT. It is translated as CASSVQREDDTQYF.

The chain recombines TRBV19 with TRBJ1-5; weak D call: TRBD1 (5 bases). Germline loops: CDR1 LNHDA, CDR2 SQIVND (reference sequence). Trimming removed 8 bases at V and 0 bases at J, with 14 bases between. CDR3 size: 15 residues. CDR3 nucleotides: TGTGCCAGTGACTCCGGGGGGTATAGCAATCAGCCCCAGCATTTT. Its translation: CASDSGGYSNQPQHF.

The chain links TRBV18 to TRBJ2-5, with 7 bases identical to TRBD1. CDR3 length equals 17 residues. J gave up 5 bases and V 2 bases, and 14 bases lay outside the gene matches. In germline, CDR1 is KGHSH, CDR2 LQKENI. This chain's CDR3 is CASSPIRQGGSGETQYF. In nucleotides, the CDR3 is TGTGCCAGCTCACCAATCCGACAGGGTGGCAGTGGGGAGACCCAGTACTTC.

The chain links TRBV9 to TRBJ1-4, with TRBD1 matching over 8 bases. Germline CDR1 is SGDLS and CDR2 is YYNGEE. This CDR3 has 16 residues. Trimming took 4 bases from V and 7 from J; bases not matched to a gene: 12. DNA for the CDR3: TGTGCCAGCAGCCCCCAAAGTGGGCAGGGGGCTGAAAAACTGTTTTTT. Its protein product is CASSPQSGQGAEKLFF.

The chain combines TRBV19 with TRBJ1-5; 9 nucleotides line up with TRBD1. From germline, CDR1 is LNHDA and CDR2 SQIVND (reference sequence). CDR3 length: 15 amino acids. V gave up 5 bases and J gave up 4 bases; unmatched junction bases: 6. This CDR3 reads CASSAQGARNQPQHF. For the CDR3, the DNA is TGTGCCAGTAGTGCACAGGGGGCACGGAATCAGCCCCAGCATTTT.

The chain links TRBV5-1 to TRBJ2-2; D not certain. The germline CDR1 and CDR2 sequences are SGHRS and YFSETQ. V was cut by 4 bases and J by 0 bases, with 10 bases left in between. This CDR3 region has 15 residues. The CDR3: CASSLAVSNTGELFF. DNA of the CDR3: TGCGCCAGCAGCCTGGCCGTTTCGAACACCGGGGAGCTGTTTTTT.

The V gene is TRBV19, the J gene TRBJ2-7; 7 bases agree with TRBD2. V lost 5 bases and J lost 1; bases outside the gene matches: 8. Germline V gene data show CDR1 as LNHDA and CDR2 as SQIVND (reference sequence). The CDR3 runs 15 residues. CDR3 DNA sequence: TGTGCCAGTAGTTCACGAGCGGGGCCTTCCTACGAGCAGTACTTC. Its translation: CASSSRAGPSYEQYF.